This section outlines one T cell receptor beta chain sequence together with its context. The record originates from a study of blood T cell repertoires in COVID-19. The assay was immunoSEQ multiplex PCR, and TCRdb's table has in-frame clones only and misses some. The sample has around 130,000 clones, roughly 80% seen once. J gave up 9 bases and V 9 bases, and 16 bases lay outside the gene matches. The CDR3 is 15 residues long. CDR1 is KGHSH and CDR2 is LQKENI in the germline V gene. The chain carries TRBV18 and TRBJ2-1; 8 nucleotides match TRBD2. The sample was peripheral blood. The TCR sequence derives from a woman aged 55-69 years with acute or convalescent COVID-19. CDR3 amino acids: CASRGPGGQLVEQFF. CDR3 DNA sequence: TGTGCCAGTCGTGGCCCGGGGGGGCAATTAGTTGAGCAGTTCTTC. The variable domain in full, completed from reference TRBV18 and TRBJ2-1, reads NAGVMQNPRHLVRRRGQEARLRCSPMKGHSHVYWYRQLPEEGLKFMVYLQKENIIDESGMPKERFSAEFPKEGPSILRIQQVVRGDSAAYFCASRGPGGQLVEQFFGPGTRLTVL.